This TCR beta chain was identified during a study of blood T cell repertoires in COVID-19. Turning to the study itself: The United States, Italy and Spain supplied acute and convalescent COVID-19 samples. T cells, B-cell-depleted T cells, or PBMCs supplied cDNA or gDNA.

The V gene's germline CDR1 is MNHEY and CDR2 SVGAGI. The CDR3 covers 14 residues. V lost 11 bases to trimming and J lost 4 bases; unmatched junction nucleotides: 12. In the authors' workflow: Reference gene primer amplification gave nucleated cell count estimates. Only in-frame clones appear in the TCRdb table, and some are missing; sequencing was by immunoSEQ multiplex PCR. V and J calls plus clone size are reproduced from that table; the DNA served to infer D and trimming. The profile shows around 97,000 clones, roughly 87% of them singletons. This clonotype was obtained from a woman aged 80 or older in a cohort sampled during active COVID-19. The sequencing input was peripheral blood. This chain uses TRBV6-5 with TRBJ2-5; TRBD1 matches at 8 bases. CDR3 amino acids: CAARLQGAGETQYF. DNA for the CDR3: TGTGCCGCCCGATTGCAGGGGGCGGGAGAGACCCAGTACTTC.